The sequence of this T cell receptor beta chain was determined in a study of early T cells in non-severe SARS-CoV-2 infection. As for the study in general: Bulk RNA taken from unsorted whole blood was sequenced, leaving chains unpaired.

This clonotype was seen a few times. Its antigen is currently unknown. cDNA molecules, individually, were tagged with unique molecular identifiers. TCRdb re-called the 5' RACE reads with MiXCR, one entry per CDR3 protein. The sample lists about 85,000 distinct CDR3 sequences, approximately 15% occurring once. Findings of the study overall: Anti-spike CD8 responses were favored by VDJdb matching, which missed private and CD4 specificities.

Germline V lookup: CDR1 SGHDT, CDR2 YYEEEE. Trimming shortened V by 1 base and J by 9 bases, and 14 bases separated the two germline ends. The CDR3 loop spans 15 amino acids. What was sequenced was whole blood. The chain couples TRBV5-6 to TRBJ1-6; D call uncertain. The receptor's source is an adult who was a healthcare worker with PCR-confirmed SARS-CoV-2 infection or an uninfected control (not recorded which). CDR3 sequence reads: CASSLSPSGVSPLHF. The CDR3 nucleotides read TGTGCCAGCAGCTTGTCCCCCAGCGGCGTTTCACCCCTCCACTTT.